Listed below are T cell receptor beta chains from one sample, sequenced in a study of tumor-infiltrating lymphocytes in primary liver carcinoma. TCRdb used MiXCR to reprocess the multiplex PCR reads, holding one entry per CDR3 protein. This sample has hundreds of thousands of distinct CDR3 sequences, with 55% to 65% found just once. The specimen was peripheral blood. Every receptor here comes from a middle-aged man with primary liver carcinoma and hepatitis B virus infection. Each CDR3 is given with its conserved first and last residue. Fields, in order: J gene, D gene, clone size, V gene, CDR3 protein, CDR3 DNA. D genes are given only for firm matches. The size of a clone is reported for some rows only, either as once, few or many, or as a class for expanded clones.

TRBJ2-7 - - TRBV12-3/TRBV12-4 CARSQSLEHYF TGTGCCAGAAGTCAGTCTCTGGAGCACTACTTC
TRBJ2-1 - - TRBV29-1 CSTVPSEYNEQFF TGCAGCACTGTGCCTAGCGAGTATAATGAGCAGTTCTTC
TRBJ2-2 - - TRBV5-6 CASSAETRGDLGELFF TGTGCCAGCAGCGCAGAGACTAGAGGGGATCTTGGGGAGCTGTTTTTT
TRBJ2-2 - few TRBV6-5 CACRPSGTRRGGELFF TGTGCCTGCAGACCGTCCGGGACTCGAAGAGGCGGGGAGCTGTTTTTT
TRBJ2-1 - many TRBV5-1 CASSFNNEQFF TGCGCCAGCAGCTTCAACAATGAGCAGTTCTTC
TRBJ2-2 TRBD1 many TRBV6-5 CASSSTGASTGELFF TGTGCCAGCAGTAGTACAGGGGCTTCCACCGGGGAGCTGTTTTTT
TRBJ2-5 TRBD1 - TRBV10-3 CATRQGTTGETQYF TGTGCCACCAGACAGGGGACCACGGGGGAGACCCAGTACTTC
TRBJ2-7 - - TRBV6-5 CAISSGNTAYEQYF TGTGCCATCAGCTCCGGGAACACCGCCTACGAGCAGTACTTC
TRBJ2-5 - many TRBV6-2/TRBV6-3 CAISGQQETQYF TGTGCCATCTCGGGGCAGCAAGAGACCCAGTACTTC
TRBJ2-3 - - TRBV2 CASLYPRSTDTQYF TGTGCCAGCCTGTATCCCCGGAGCACAGATACGCAGTATTTT
TRBJ1-1 - many TRBV10-3 CAIRGTQDEGTEAFF TGTGCCATCCGGGGGACCCAGGATGAGGGCACTGAAGCTTTCTTT
TRBJ2-3 - few TRBV4-1 CASSQGFIDTQYF TGCGCCAGCAGCCAGGGTTTTATAGATACGCAGTATTTT
TRBJ2-1 TRBD2 many TRBV29-1 CSVGTSGLGNEQFF TGCAGCGTCGGGACTAGCGGGTTGGGTAATGAGCAGTTCTTC
TRBJ1-3 - once TRBV6-5 CAISYSAGWGSGNTIYF TGTGCCATCAGTTACTCGGCAGGGTGGGGTTCTGGAAACACCATATATTTT
TRBJ2-3 TRBD2 few TRBV5-6 CASSLKLAGRAADTQYF TGTGCCAGCAGCTTAAAGCTAGCGGGGAGGGCCGCAGATACGCAGTATTTT
TRBJ2-7 TRBD2 - TRBV28 CASTRGVGPREQYF TGTGCCAGCACGCGGGGGGTAGGGCCCAGGGAGCAGTACTTC
TRBJ2-3 TRBD1 - TRBV7-9 CASSETGNFADTQYF TGTGCCAGCAGCGAGACAGGGAATTTTGCAGATACGCAGTATTTT
TRBJ1-5 - - TRBV28 CASSLRVWDQPQHF TGTGCCAGCAGTTTAAGGGTATGGGATCAGCCCCAGCATTTT
TRBJ2-7 - - TRBV7-8 CASSETSNEQYF TGTGCCAGCAGCGAAACTAGTAACGAGCAGTACTTC
TRBJ2-7 TRBD2 few TRBV6-1 CASRRATSGYEQYF TGTGCCAGCAGGAGAGCGACTAGCGGCTACGAGCAGTACTTC
TRBJ2-3 - - TRBV30 CAWSVWAETIDTQYF TGTGCCTGGAGTGTATGGGCAGAGACCATAGATACGCAGTATTTT
TRBJ2-1 - many TRBV11-3 CASLALSSYNEQFF TGTGCCAGCTTAGCCCTGAGCTCCTACAATGAGCAGTTCTTC
TRBJ2-3 TRBD1 - TRBV12-3/TRBV12-4 CASSTDRGPDTQYF TGTGCCAGCAGTACGGACAGGGGGCCAGATACGCAGTATTTT
TRBJ2-1 TRBD2 - TRBV11-1 CTSSLFSLVTSGGNEQFF TGTACCAGCAGCTTATTCAGTTTGGTGACTAGCGGGGGGAATGAGCAGTTCTTC
TRBJ2-2 - - TRBV6-5 CASSEVEVGELFF TGTGCCAGCAGTGAAGTCGAGGTCGGGGAGCTGTTCTTT
TRBJ2-4 TRBD2 - TRBV9 CASSGGTSGMENIQYF TGTGCCAGCAGCGGTGGGACTAGCGGGATGGAAAACATTCAGTACTTC
TRBJ2-1 TRBD2 many TRBV6-1 CASSELGRLAGERGEQFF TGTGCCAGCAGTGAATTGGGTAGACTAGCGGGAGAGAGGGGTGAGCAGTTCTTC
TRBJ1-6 TRBD1 - TRBV4-2 CASRLGQRDSPLHF TGCGCCAGCAGACTGGGACAGAGGGATTCACCCCTCCACTTT
TRBJ2-1 TRBD2 few TRBV4-2 CASSQEQQREYGQFF TGTGCCAGCAGCCAAGAACAGCAGCGGGAGTACGGGCAGTTCTTC
TRBJ2-1 - - TRBV6-5 CASSYTGSYNEQFF TGTGCCAGCAGTTACACAGGGTCCTACAATGAGCAGTTCTTC
TRBJ2-5 - - TRBV11-2 CASSSLLGGGTQYF TGTGCCAGCAGTTCCCTTTTGGGAGGAGGGACCCAGTACTTC
TRBJ2-7 - few TRBV21-1 CASSKPSGRTYEQYF TGTGCCAGCAGCAAACCTAGCGGGAGGACCTACGAGCAGTACTTC
TRBJ2-1 TRBD2 once TRBV10-3 CAINVLAGAYNEQFF TGTGCCATCAATGTTCTAGCGGGAGCCTACAATGAGCAGTTCTTC
TRBJ2-1 TRBD2 - TRBV9 CASAAGGAFLEQFF TGTGCCAGCGCGGCGGGGGGGGCCTTTCTTGAGCAGTTCTTC
TRBJ2-7 - once TRBV5-6 CASTLLGILEQYF TGTGCCAGCACCTTGTTGGGGATTCTTGAGCAGTACTTC
TRBJ2-3 - - TRBV4-3 CASSQDWGRGGYTDTQYF TGCGCCAGCAGCCAAGATTGGGGTAGAGGGGGGTACACAGATACGCAGTATTTT
TRBJ2-2 - once TRBV5-1 CGSSLEPGTTRELFF TGCGGCAGCAGCTTGGAGCCCGGTACCACCAGGGAGCTGTTTTTT
TRBJ2-5 TRBD2 - TRBV6-1 CVSSVPFRTGGQETHYF TGTGTCAGCAGTGTTCCATTTCGGACGGGAGGCCAAGAGACCCATTACTTC
TRBJ2-7 - - TRBV29-1 CSIEDPPVGEQYF TGCAGCATTGAAGACCCTCCGGTAGGCGAGCAGTACTTC
TRBJ1-1 - many TRBV7-9 CASSGRAGVSGNTEAFF TGTGCCAGCAGCGGTCGGGCAGGAGTAAGTGGGAACACTGAAGCTTTCTTT
TRBJ1-5 - many TRBV6-1 CATGPVRQPQHF TGTGCCACAGGACCGGTAAGACAGCCCCAGCATTTT
TRBJ1-1 TRBD1 - TRBV29-1 CSVGSAGGKVNTEAFF TGCAGCGTTGGGTCGGCAGGGGGAAAGGTCAACACTGAAGCTTTCTTT
TRBJ2-7 TRBD1 - TRBV11-1 CASGVWTGFYEQYF TGTGCCAGCGGTGTATGGACAGGATTCTACGAGCAGTACTTC
TRBJ2-3 TRBD2 - TRBV10-3 CASSYSGTSGSPTDTQYF TGTGCCAGCAGTTACTCTGGGACTAGCGGGAGTCCAACAGATACGCAGTATTTT
TRBJ2-5 TRBD1 few TRBV6-1 CASSVGQGETQYF TGTGCCAGCAGTGTGGGACAGGGAGAGACCCAGTACTTC
TRBJ2-2 TRBD2 few TRBV4-3 CASSLSGSSTGELFF TGCGCCAGCAGCCTTAGCGGGAGTAGCACCGGGGAGCTGTTTTTT
TRBJ2-2 - - TRBV29-1 CSVVGGGTVELFF TGCAGCGTCGTGGGGGGCGGAACCGTGGAGCTGTTTTTT
TRBJ2-3 TRBD1 once TRBV10-3 CTIRGTVSTDTQYF TGTACCATCAGGGGGACAGTCAGCACAGATACGCAGTATTTT
TRBJ2-2 - - TRBV11-2 CASTRSINGRYTGELFF TGTGCCAGCACTCGATCGATTAACGGGAGATACACCGGGGAGCTGTTTTTT
TRBJ2-7 - - TRBV6-5 CASSYSMGIASYEQYF TGTGCCAGCAGTTACTCGATGGGGATCGCCTCATACGAGCAGTACTTC
TRBJ1-1 - few TRBV5-1 CASSWNEAEAFF TGCGCCAGCAGCTGGAATGAGGCTGAAGCTTTCTTT